These T cell receptor beta chains were read from a single sample in a study of T cell responses to AZD1222 COVID-19 vaccine. Sequenced by immunoSEQ multiplex PCR; TCRdb stores in-frame clones only, minus some. This sample has over 150,000 clones, with around nine tenths found just once. The sample here was peripheral blood, taken on day 0 of AZD1222 vaccination. These receptor sequences come from an adult in good health. Both conserved end residues are part of each CDR3. Fields, in order: D gene, J gene, V gene, CDR3 length, clone size, CDR3 protein, CDR3 DNA. A D gene is named only where the DNA matches it firmly. Size is stated for part of the rows, as once, few or many counts, or as a class when the clone is expanded.

D: TRBD1
J: TRBJ2-7
V: TRBV6-5
length: 15
size: -
CDR3: CASSPSGQGTYEQYF
DNA: TGTGCCAGCAGTCCTTCGGGACAGGGGACCTACGAGCAGTACTTC

D: TRBD1
J: TRBJ1-2
V: TRBV9
length: 15
size: -
CDR3: CASSVHRGPHYGYTF
DNA: TGTGCCAGCAGCGTCCACAGGGGGCCTCACTATGGCTACACCTTC

D: -
J: TRBJ1-1
V: TRBV2
length: 13
size: -
CDR3: CASSNGGNTEAFF
DNA: TGTGCCAGCAGTAACGGGGGGAACACTGAAGCTTTCTTT

D: -
J: TRBJ1-1
V: TRBV5-6
length: 16
size: -
CDR3: CASSGGGRGWNTEAFF
DNA: TGTGCCAGCAGCGGCGGAGGTCGGGGGTGGAACACTGAAGCTTTCTTT

D: -
J: TRBJ1-3
V: TRBV11-2
length: 12
size: -
CDR3: CASSFPGNTIYF
DNA: TGTGCCAGCAGCTTTCCTGGAAACACCATATATTTT

D: -
J: TRBJ1-2
V: TRBV30
length: 15
size: few
CDR3: CAWSRLDSLNYGYTF
DNA: TGTGCCTGGAGTAGGCTGGACAGCCTTAACTATGGCTACACCTTC

D: -
J: TRBJ1-2
V: TRBV7-2
length: 13
size: -
CDR3: CASSRGQPYGYTF
DNA: TGTGCCAGCAGCCGCGGACAGCCCTATGGCTACACCTTC

D: -
J: TRBJ2-2
V: TRBV20-1
length: 11
size: -
CDR3: CSAPDTGELFF
DNA: TGCAGCGCCCCGGACACCGGGGAGCTGTTTTTT

D: -
J: TRBJ1-6
V: TRBV4-1
length: 20
size: -
CDR3: CASSQDRPTGPTPGWTPLHF
DNA: TGCGCCAGCAGCCAAGATAGGCCGACAGGTCCAACTCCGGGATGGACACCCCTCCACTTT

D: -
J: TRBJ1-2
V: TRBV28
length: 13
size: -
CDR3: CASSVTGIRGYTF
DNA: TGTGCCAGCAGTGTAACAGGGATACGTGGCTACACCTTC

D: -
J: TRBJ1-6
V: TRBV2
length: 12
size: -
CDR3: CASSVRRGALHF
DNA: TGTGCCAGCAGTGTCCGCCGTGGGGCCCTCCACTTT

D: -
J: TRBJ2-5
V: TRBV5-6
length: 15
size: -
CDR3: CASSLLGITEETQYF
DNA: TGTGCCAGCAGCCTGCTCGGGATTACGGAAGAGACCCAGTACTTC

D: TRBD1
J: TRBJ1-3
V: TRBV7-9
length: 17
size: -
CDR3: CASSPWTGEIPGNTIYF
DNA: TGTGCCAGCAGCCCGTGGACAGGGGAAATCCCTGGAAACACCATATATTTT

D: -
J: TRBJ2-1
V: TRBV4-1
length: 11
size: -
CDR3: CASSQGPEQFF
DNA: TGCGCCAGCAGCCAGGGTCCTGAGCAGTTCTTC

D: -
J: TRBJ2-5
V: TRBV7-6
length: 15
size: -
CDR3: CASSLGQGRMETQYF
DNA: TGTGCCAGCAGCTTAGGGCAGGGAAGGATGGAGACCCAGTACTTC

D: -
J: TRBJ1-1
V: TRBV6-5
length: 14
size: -
CDR3: CASSRTVSSPEAFF
DNA: TGTGCCAGCAGCCGGACAGTTTCATCCCCTGAAGCTTTCTTT

D: TRBD1
J: TRBJ1-1
V: TRBV7-3
length: 15
size: -
CDR3: CASSLYGQVGGEAFF
DNA: TGTGCCAGCAGCTTATACGGACAGGTTGGGGGTGAAGCTTTCTTT

D: -
J: TRBJ2-4
V: TRBV12-3/TRBV12-4
length: 13
size: once
CDR3: CASTTIRGDIQYF
DNA: TGTGCCAGCACTACTATAAGAGGAGACATTCAGTACTTC

D: -
J: TRBJ2-3
V: TRBV11-3
length: 16
size: -
CDR3: CASSLGGGGRTDTQYF
DNA: TGTGCCAGCAGCTTAGGGGGCGGGGGCCGCACAGATACGCAGTATTTT

D: TRBD1
J: TRBJ1-5
V: TRBV15
length: 19
size: once
CDR3: CATSRDGRTGQYSNQPQHF
DNA: TGTGCCACCAGCAGAGATGGCCGGACAGGCCAATATAGCAATCAGCCCCAGCATTTT

D: TRBD1
J: TRBJ2-3
V: TRBV18
length: 18
size: -
CDR3: CASSPPGAGGINTDTQYF
DNA: TGTGCCAGCTCACCACCTGGGGCAGGGGGAATCAACACAGATACGCAGTATTTT

D: -
J: TRBJ2-7
V: TRBV6-6
length: 16
size: once
CDR3: CASSYVVLGREYEQYF
DNA: TGTGCCAGCAGTTATGTCGTACTGGGCAGAGAGTACGAGCAGTACTTC

D: -
J: TRBJ1-2
V: TRBV19
length: 14
size: -
CDR3: CASSMLSDNYGYTF
DNA: TGTGCCAGTAGTATGTTATCCGACAACTATGGCTACACCTTC

D: TRBD2
J: TRBJ2-1
V: TRBV7-2
length: 15
size: -
CDR3: CASSLGGGVYNEQFF
DNA: TGTGCCAGCAGCTTGGGCGGGGGTGTGTACAATGAGCAGTTCTTC

D: -
J: TRBJ2-7
V: TRBV28
length: 14
size: -
CDR3: CAIASGGSSYEQYF
DNA: TGTGCCATCGCCTCCGGAGGGAGCTCCTACGAGCAGTACTTC

D: -
J: TRBJ2-3
V: TRBV7-9
length: 16
size: -
CDR3: CASSPLDRGGTDTQYF
DNA: TGTGCCAGCAGCCCCCTTGACCGAGGCGGCACAGATACGCAGTATTTT

D: -
J: TRBJ1-5
V: TRBV29-1
length: 13
size: -
CDR3: CSVAARLDQPQHF
DNA: TGCAGCGTTGCGGCCCGGCTCGATCAGCCCCAGCATTTT

D: -
J: TRBJ2-7
V: TRBV27
length: 16
size: -
CDR3: CASSLSKGTKRYEQYF
DNA: TGTGCCAGCAGTTTATCAAAAGGGACGAAAAGATACGAGCAGTACTTC

D: TRBD1
J: TRBJ1-4
V: TRBV5-1
length: 15
size: -
CDR3: CASSLDRGTNEKLFF
DNA: TGCGCCAGCAGCTTGGACAGGGGAACTAATGAAAAACTGTTTTTT

D: -
J: TRBJ1-6
V: TRBV4-3
length: 14
size: -
CDR3: CASSQTEGNSPLHF
DNA: TGCGCCAGCAGCCAAACCGAGGGTAATTCACCCCTCCACTTT

D: TRBD2
J: TRBJ2-3
V: TRBV4-3
length: 15
size: -
CDR3: CASSQIAGPGDTQYF
DNA: TGCGCCAGCAGCCAAATAGCGGGGCCCGGAGATACGCAGTATTTT

D: -
J: TRBJ1-3
V: TRBV11-3
length: 15
size: -
CDR3: CASSLDRQVGNTIYF
DNA: TGTGCCAGCAGCTTAGATCGGCAGGTCGGAAACACCATATATTTT

D: TRBD1
J: TRBJ1-2
V: TRBV30
length: 16
size: -
CDR3: CAWSLKDTDRGLGYTF
DNA: TGTGCCTGGAGCCTCAAGGACACGGACAGGGGGCTTGGCTACACCTTC

D: -
J: TRBJ1-1
V: TRBV19
length: 14
size: once
CDR3: CASSLAYWGTEAFF
DNA: TGTGCCAGTAGTTTGGCCTATTGGGGCACTGAAGCTTTCTTT

D: TRBD2
J: TRBJ2-1
V: TRBV7-7
length: 15
size: -
CDR3: CASSPSGGTYNEQFF
DNA: TGTGCTAGCAGCCCTAGCGGGGGGACCTACAATGAGCAGTTCTTC